The clone carrying this T cell receptor beta chain was detected only a few times. Its target is unknown. This sample stems from a study of response to subunit inactivated influenza vaccine. Whole-study results and caveats: Authors suggested each seasonal influenza vaccination recruits few new T cells.

After removal of 3 bases from V and 2 bases from J, the junction contained 11 bases not matched to a gene. The CDR3 is 17 amino acids. Germline values: CDR1 SGHAT, CDR2 FQNNGV. TCRdb ran MiXCR on the RT-PCR reads and lists one entry per CDR3 protein. Among around 500,000 distinct CDR3 sequences listed, approximately 9.9% were seen once. This chain connects TRBV11-2 to TRBJ2-7; 9 bases are shared with TRBD1. Sequences were derived from PBMCs from blood, sampled more than 35 days after vaccination. The TCR originated in a man in his forties or fifties who received an inactivated influenza vaccine. The DNA of the CDR3 is TGTGCCAGCAGCTTTTTCCCTGGGCGGACAGGGGCCTACGAGCAGTACTTC. It specifies CASSFFPGRTGAYEQYF.